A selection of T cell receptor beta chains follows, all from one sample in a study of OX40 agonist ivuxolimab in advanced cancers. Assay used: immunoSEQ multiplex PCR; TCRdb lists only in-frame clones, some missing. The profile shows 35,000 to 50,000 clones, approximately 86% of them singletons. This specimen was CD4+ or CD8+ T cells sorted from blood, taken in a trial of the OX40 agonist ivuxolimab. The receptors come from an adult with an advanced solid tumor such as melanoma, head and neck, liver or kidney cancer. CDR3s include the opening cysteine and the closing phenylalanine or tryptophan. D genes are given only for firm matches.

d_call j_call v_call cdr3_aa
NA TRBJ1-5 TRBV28 CASSLLGGNQPQHF
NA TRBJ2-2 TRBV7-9 CASSLGGLNTGELFF
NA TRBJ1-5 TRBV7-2 CASSLLGAKSQPQHF
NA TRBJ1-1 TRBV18 CASSPRSESTEAFF
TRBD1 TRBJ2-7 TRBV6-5 CASRSGQAYEQYF
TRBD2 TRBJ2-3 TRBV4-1 CASSALAGSTDTQYF
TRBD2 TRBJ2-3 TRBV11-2 CASSSWTSGRTDTQYF
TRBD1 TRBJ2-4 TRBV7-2 CASSLDGTVGGIQYF
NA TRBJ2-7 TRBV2 CASFRDGSSYEQYF
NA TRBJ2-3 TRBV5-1 CASSLPLRDGGDTQYF
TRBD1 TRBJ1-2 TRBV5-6 CASSLPGQGLYGYTF
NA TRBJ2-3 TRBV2 CASRSRGSTDTQYF
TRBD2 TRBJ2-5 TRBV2 CASSDSSGRKTQYF
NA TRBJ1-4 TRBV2 CASRVEKLFF
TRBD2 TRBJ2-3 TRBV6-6 CASRPLLAGGDTQYF
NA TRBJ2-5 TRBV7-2 CASSLVRGAQGTQYF
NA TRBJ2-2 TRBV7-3 CASRSTGTGELFF
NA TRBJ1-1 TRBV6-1 CASRRPNTEAFF
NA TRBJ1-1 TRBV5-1 CASSLGQAFGEAFF
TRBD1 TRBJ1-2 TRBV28 CASSPSQGYYGYTF
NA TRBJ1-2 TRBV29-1 CSERRGSDLGYGYTF
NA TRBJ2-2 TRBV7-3 CASSLTGGASGTGELFF
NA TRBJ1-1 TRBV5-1 CASSSDANTEAFF
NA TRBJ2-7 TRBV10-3 CAIRERAHYEQYF
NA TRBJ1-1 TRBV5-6 CASSLGVTGAFF
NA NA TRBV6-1 CASTLGSLSYEQYF
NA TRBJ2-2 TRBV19 CATTSGGGVNTGELFF
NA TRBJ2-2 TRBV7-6 CASSRTVLNTGELFF
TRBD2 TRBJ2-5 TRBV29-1 CSVELAARETQYF
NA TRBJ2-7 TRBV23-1 CASSPLSGRESYF
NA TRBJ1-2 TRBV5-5 CASRGGGAGYGYTF
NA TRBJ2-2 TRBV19 CASSMEHGELFF
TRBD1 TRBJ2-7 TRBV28 CASSSTGRYEQYF
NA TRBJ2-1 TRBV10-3 CAISDDGVNPNEQFF
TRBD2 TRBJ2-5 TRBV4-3 CASSPGRREYRETQYF
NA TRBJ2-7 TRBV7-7 CASSLSEEREQYF
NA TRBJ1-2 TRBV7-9 CASSESGPLYGYTF
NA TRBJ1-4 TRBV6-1 CASSDGRGGVEKLFF
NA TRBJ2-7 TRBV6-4 CASSAPTYYEQYF
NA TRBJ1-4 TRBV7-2 CASSLNPMRAPNEKLFF
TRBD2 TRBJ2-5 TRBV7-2 CASSASGASQETQYF
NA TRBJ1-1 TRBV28 CASSKLGTEAFF
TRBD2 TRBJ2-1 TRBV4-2 CASSPSERGGPNEQFF
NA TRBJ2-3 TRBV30 CASSVGGTDTQYF
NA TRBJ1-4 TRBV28 CASSLLQGNEKLFF
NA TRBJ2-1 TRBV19 CASSIERGYNEQFF
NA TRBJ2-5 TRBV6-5 CASRQEGETQYF
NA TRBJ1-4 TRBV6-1 CASSERGRGEKLFF